These 12 T cell receptor beta chains were all obtained from the same sample, sequenced in a study of shared clonotypes between healthy human individuals. The method was immunoSEQ multiplex PCR; TCRdb's version includes in-frame clones alone and lacks a portion of them. The sample contains about 560,000 clones, just over 75% of which appear only once. The sequenced sample was PBMCs. The receptors shown here come from a woman in her thirties or forties in good health. Some clones in this sample may be carry-over from other donors' samples.

The genes are TRBV27 and TRBJ2-5; perhaps TRBD1 as D (6 bases). V dropped 0 bases and J dropped 11 bases, with 13 bases sitting between them. CDR3 length: 13 residues. The V gene's germline CDR1 is MNHEY and CDR2 SMNVEV (reference sequence). The DNA of the CDR3 is TGTGCCAGCAGTTTATCCAGGGGTGGGGAGCAGTACTTC. As protein: CASSLSRGGEQYF.

V and J are TRBV5-1 and TRBJ2-7, with TRBD1 matching over 10 bases. The CDR3 is 14 amino acids. V lost 4 bases, J lost 4 bases, and 5 bases stayed unmatched. Germline V gene lookup returns CDR1 SGHRS and CDR2 YFSETQ. The CDR3 here is CASSTDRGEYEQYF. DNA of the CDR3: TGCGCCAGCAGCACGGACAGGGGGGAGTACGAGCAGTACTTC.

The CDR3 loop is CASSRTRLAGSNEQFF. The DNA of the CDR3 is TGTGCCAGCAGCCGAACCCGACTAGCGGGATCCAATGAGCAGTTCTTC. The chain links TRBV9 to TRBJ2-1; 11 bases are shared with TRBD2. V gave up 4 bases and J gave up 6 bases; unmatched junction bases: 9. Germline CDR1 SGDLS, CDR2 YYNGEE. This CDR3 is built from 16 residues.

The chain is built from TRBV15 and TRBJ1-2; D may be TRBD1 (5 bases). V gave up 5 bases and J gave up 2 bases, with 9 bases separating them. The CDR3 loop spans 13 amino acids. Germline V lookup: CDR1 LNHNV, CDR2 YYDKDF (reference sequence). The chain's CDR3 is CATSDGDNYGYTF. The CDR3 DNA is TGTGCCACCAGCGACGGGGACAACTATGGCTACACCTTC.

The V call is TRBV28, the J call TRBJ2-7; possible D gene TRBD2, 5 bases. The CDR3 sequence is 13 residues long. Germline CDR1 is MDHEN and CDR2 is SYDVKM. V was trimmed by 4 bases and J by 2 bases, leaving 9 bases between them. The CDR3 nucleotides read TGTGCCAGCAGTTCCAGCGGAACCTACGAGCAGTACTTC. Protein: CASSSSGTYEQYF.

The V call is TRBV10-3, the J call TRBJ2-3; 8 bases map to TRBD2. There are 14 residues in the CDR3. Losses at the gene ends were 5 bases for V and 4 bases for J; bases not matched to a gene: 5. Per the germline V gene, CDR1 is ENHRY and CDR2 is SYGVKD. CDR3 nucleotides: TGTGCCATCAGTCCGGCGGGAGGTGCAGATACGCAGTATTTT. As protein: CAISPAGGADTQYF.

This clone was detected a few times. This chain links TRBV27 with TRBJ2-1; D is undetermined. Deletions cut 3 bases from V and 4 bases from J, with 10 bases between. The CDR3 totals 14 residues. The germline gives CDR1 MNHEY, CDR2 SMNVEV (reference sequence). DNA of the CDR3: TGTGCCAGCAGTTTCCGACTTCTTTACAATGAGCAGTTCTTC. Residues: CASSFRLLYNEQFF.

The J gene is TRBJ1-1, the V gene TRBV6-5, with 7 bases fitting TRBD1. V gave up 6 bases and J gave up 3 bases; unmatched junction bases: 7. CDR1 is MNHEY, CDR2 SVGAGI, per germline. CDR3 size: 14 residues. This CDR3 reads CASRAGGGYTEAFF. The DNA of the CDR3 is TGTGCCAGCAGGGCAGGGGGGGGCTACACTGAAGCTTTCTTT.

The chain is built from TRBV11-2 and TRBJ2-1, with D possibly matching TRBD2 (5 bases). Trimming left V 5 bases short and J 2 bases short, with 19 bases between. The CDR3 loop spans 17 amino acids. Germline V CDR1 and CDR2: SGHAT, FQNNGV. The CDR3 sequence: CASSIHPRVRAYNEQFF. The CDR3 coding sequence is TGTGCCAGCAGCATACACCCGCGGGTGCGAGCCTACAATGAGCAGTTCTTC. The variable domain in full, completed from reference TRBV11-2 and TRBJ2-1, reads EAGVAQSPRYKIIEKRQSVAFWCNPISGHATLYWYQQILGQGPKLLIQFQNNGVVDDSQLPKDRFSAERLKGVDSTLKIQPAKLEDSAVYLCASSIHPRVRAYNEQFFGPGTRLTVL.

The chain recombines TRBV27 with TRBJ1-5; D might be TRBD1 (5 bases). V dropped 5 bases and J dropped 10 bases, with 15 bases sitting between them. Germline V lookup: CDR1 MNHEY, CDR2 SMNVEV (reference sequence). CDR3 length: 13 amino acids. The CDR3 loop reads CASSGAGMFPQHF. The DNA of the CDR3 is TGTGCCAGCAGTGGGGCAGGCATGTTTCCCCAGCATTTT.

This chain uses TRBV19 with TRBJ1-1; D is uncertain. The germline V gene encodes CDR1 LNHDA and CDR2 SQIVND (reference sequence). The CDR3 loop spans 11 amino acids. V lost 7 bases, J lost 11 bases, and 14 bases lay in between. CDR3 sequence reads: CASKLGIWAFF. The CDR3, as DNA: TGTGCCAGTAAACTCGGGATTTGGGCTTTCTTT. The full variable domain, with the rest looked up from reference TRBV19 and TRBJ1-1, is DGGITQSPKYLFRKEGQNVTLSCEQNLNHDAMYWYRQDPGQGLRLIYYSQIVNDFQKGDIAEGYSVSREKKESFPLTVTSAQKNPTAFYLCASKLGIWAFFGQGTRLTVV.

V is TRBV4-1 and J is TRBJ1-1; TRBD1 might be the D (6 bases). V was trimmed by 1 base and J by 7 bases, leaving 10 bases between them. Germline V gene sequence: CDR1 MGHRA, CDR2 YSYEKL. The length of the CDR3 is 13 residues. CDR3 DNA: TGCGCCAGCAGCCAAGTGACAGGTTATGAAGCTTTCTTT. This encodes CASSQVTGYEAFF.